The present T cell receptor beta chain was sequenced within a study of T-cell reconstitution after alpha-beta-depleted transplantation in children. The CDR3 runs 15 residues. V was clipped by 8 bases and J by 1 base, with 18 bases between them. Germline lookup yields CDR1 SGHRS and CDR2 YFSETQ. A TCRbeta library incorporating unique molecular identifiers was prepared. TCRdb processed the PCR reads anew with MiXCR; each CDR3 protein has one entry. The table shows 220,000 or so distinct CDR3 sequences, with around 8% occurring only once. The table lists this clonotype with many counts. The sequence was collected from a male patient between 5 and 17 years old who had a stem cell transplant for acute lymphoblastic leukemia, so the T cells may come from the graft donor. The sample consisted of PBMCs, mostly from graft donor cells, taken 180 days after TCRalphabeta/CD19-depleted stem cell transplant. V usage is TRBV5-1 and J usage is TRBJ1-1, with a tentative D call TRBD1 (6 bases). The CDR3 DNA sequence: TGCGCCAGTAACCCTCGGGGGGGCGCGAACACTGAAGCTTTCTTT. As protein: CASNPRGGANTEAFF.